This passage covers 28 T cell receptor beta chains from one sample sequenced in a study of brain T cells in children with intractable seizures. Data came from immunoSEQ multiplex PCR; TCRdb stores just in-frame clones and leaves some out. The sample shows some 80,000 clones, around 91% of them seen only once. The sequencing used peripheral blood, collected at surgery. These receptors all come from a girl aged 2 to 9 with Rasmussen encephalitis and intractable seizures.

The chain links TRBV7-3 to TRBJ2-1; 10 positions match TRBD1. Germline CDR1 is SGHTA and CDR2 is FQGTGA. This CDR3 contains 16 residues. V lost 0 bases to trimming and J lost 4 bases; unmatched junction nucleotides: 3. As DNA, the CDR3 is TGTGCCAGCAGCTTAACGGGACAGGGGAGGTACAATGAGCAGTTCTTC. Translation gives CASSLTGQGRYNEQFF.

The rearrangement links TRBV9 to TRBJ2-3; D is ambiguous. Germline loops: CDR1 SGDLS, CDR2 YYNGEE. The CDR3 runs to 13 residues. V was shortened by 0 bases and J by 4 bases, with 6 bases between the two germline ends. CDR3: CASSVGSADTQYF. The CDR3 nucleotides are TGTGCCAGCAGCGTAGGGAGCGCAGATACGCAGTATTTT. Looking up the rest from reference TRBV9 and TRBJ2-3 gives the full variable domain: DSGVTQTPKHLITATGQRVTLRCSPRSGDLSVYWYQQSLDQGLQFLIQYYNGEERAKGNILERFSAQQFPDLHSELNLSSLELGDSALYFCASSVGSADTQYFGPGTRLTVL.

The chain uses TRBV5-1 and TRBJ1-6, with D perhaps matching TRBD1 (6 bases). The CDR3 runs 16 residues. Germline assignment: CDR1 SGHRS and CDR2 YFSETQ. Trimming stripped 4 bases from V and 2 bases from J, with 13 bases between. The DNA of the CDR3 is TGCGCCAGCAGCACGACAGGTGGTGCCTATAATTCACCCCTCCACTTT. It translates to CASSTTGGAYNSPLHF. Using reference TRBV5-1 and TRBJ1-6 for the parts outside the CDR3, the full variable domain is KAGVTQTPRYLIKTRGQQVTLSCSPISGHRSVSWYQQTPGQGLQFLFEYFSETQRNKGNFPGRFSGRQFSNSRSEMNVSTLELGDSALYLCASSTTGGAYNSPLHFGNGTRLTVT.

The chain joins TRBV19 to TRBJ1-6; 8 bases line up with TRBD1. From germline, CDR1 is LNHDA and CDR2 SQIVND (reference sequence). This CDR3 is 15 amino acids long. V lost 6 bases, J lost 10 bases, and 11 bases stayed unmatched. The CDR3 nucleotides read TGTGCCAGTAGCCAGTATCAGGGGGCGAAGTCACCCCTCCACTTT. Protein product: CASSQYQGAKSPLHF.

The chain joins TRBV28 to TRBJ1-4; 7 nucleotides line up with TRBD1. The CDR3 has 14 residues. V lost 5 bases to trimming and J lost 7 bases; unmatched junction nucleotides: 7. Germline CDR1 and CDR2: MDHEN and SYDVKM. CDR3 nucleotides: TGTGCCAGCAGTCCCGGGACAGTCAGTGAAAAACTGTTTTTT. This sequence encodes CASSPGTVSEKLFF.

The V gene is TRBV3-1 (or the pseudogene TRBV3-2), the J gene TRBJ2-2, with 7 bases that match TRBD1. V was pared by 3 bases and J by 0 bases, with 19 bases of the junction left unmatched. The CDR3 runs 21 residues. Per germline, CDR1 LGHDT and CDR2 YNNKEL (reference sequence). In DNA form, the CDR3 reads TGTGCCAGCAGCCAGGAATTCATTATTAGGGTCGGGACAGCGAACACCGGGGAGCTGTTTTTT. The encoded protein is CASSQEFIIRVGTANTGELFF.

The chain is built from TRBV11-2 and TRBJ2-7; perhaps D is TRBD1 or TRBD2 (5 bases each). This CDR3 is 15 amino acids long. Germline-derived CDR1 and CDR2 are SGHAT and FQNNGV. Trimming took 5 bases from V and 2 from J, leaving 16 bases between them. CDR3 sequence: CASSLLRDGAYEQYF. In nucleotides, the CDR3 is TGTGCCAGCAGCCTTCTTCGGGACGGTGCCTACGAGCAGTACTTC. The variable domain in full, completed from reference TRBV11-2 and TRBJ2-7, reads EAGVAQSPRYKIIEKRQSVAFWCNPISGHATLYWYQQILGQGPKLLIQFQNNGVVDDSQLPKDRFSAERLKGVDSTLKIQPAKLEDSAVYLCASSLLRDGAYEQYFGPGTRLTVT.

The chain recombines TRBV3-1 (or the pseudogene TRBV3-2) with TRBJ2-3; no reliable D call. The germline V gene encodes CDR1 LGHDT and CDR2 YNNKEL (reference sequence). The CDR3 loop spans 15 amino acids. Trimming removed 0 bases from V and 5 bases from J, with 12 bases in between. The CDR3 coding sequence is TGTGCCAGCAGCCAAGACCCGGTGTCGGGAGATACGCAGTATTTT. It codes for CASSQDPVSGDTQYF.

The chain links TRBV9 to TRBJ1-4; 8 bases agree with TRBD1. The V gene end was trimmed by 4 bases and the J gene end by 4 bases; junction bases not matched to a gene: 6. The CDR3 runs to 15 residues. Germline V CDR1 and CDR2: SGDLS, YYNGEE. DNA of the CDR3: TGTGCCAGCAGCCTCTTACAGGGGGGTAATGAAAAACTGTTTTTT. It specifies CASSLLQGGNEKLFF.

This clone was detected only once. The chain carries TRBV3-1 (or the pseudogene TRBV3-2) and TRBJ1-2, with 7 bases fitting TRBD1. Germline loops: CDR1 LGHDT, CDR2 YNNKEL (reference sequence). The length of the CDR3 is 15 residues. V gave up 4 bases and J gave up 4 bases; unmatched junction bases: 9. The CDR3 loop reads CASSRRQGSGYGYTF. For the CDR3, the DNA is TGTGCCAGCAGCCGCCGACAGGGATCCGGCTATGGCTACACCTTC.

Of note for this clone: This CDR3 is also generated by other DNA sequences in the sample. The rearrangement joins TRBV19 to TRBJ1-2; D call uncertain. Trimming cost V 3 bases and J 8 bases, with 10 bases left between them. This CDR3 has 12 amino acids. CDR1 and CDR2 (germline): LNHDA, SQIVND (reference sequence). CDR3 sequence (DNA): TGTGCCAGTAGTATCCCCGGAGGGGGCTACACCTTC. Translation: CASSIPGGGYTF.

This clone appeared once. DNA for the CDR3: TGTGCCAGCAGCCAGTTTCTCGGCAGGGGCACCGGGGAGCTGTTTTTT. Translation gives CASSQFLGRGTGELFF. The chain uses TRBV7-9 and TRBJ2-2; TRBD1 is a possible D gene (6 bases). V dropped 5 bases and J dropped 4 bases, with 17 bases sitting between them. Germline V CDR1 and CDR2: SEHNR, FQNEAQ (reference sequence). There are 16 residues in the CDR3.

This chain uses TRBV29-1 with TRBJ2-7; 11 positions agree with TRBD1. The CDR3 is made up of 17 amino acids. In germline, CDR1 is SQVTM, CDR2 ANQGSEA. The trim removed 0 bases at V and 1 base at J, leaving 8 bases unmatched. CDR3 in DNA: TGCAGCGTTGAAGACAGCCCCGGGACAGGGGGATCCTACGAGCAGTACTTC. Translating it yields CSVEDSPGTGGSYEQYF.

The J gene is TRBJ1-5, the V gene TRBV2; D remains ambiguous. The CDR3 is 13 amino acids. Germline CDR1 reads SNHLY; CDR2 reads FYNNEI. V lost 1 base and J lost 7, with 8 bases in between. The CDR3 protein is CASSEEPWQPQHF. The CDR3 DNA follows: TGTGCCAGCAGTGAAGAGCCCTGGCAGCCCCAGCATTTT.

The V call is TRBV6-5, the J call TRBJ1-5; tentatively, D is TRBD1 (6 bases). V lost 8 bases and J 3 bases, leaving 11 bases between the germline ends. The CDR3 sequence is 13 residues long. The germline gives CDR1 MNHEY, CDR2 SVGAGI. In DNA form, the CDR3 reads TGTGCCAGCCAAGGGACACACAATCAGCCCCAGCATTTT. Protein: CASQGTHNQPQHF.

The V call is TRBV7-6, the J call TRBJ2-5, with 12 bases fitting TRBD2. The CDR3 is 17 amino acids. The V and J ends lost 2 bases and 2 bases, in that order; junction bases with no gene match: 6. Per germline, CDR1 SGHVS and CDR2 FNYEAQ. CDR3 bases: TGTGCCAGCAGCTTATATTCTAGCGGGAGGGTTCAAGAGACCCAGTACTTC. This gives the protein CASSLYSSGRVQETQYF.

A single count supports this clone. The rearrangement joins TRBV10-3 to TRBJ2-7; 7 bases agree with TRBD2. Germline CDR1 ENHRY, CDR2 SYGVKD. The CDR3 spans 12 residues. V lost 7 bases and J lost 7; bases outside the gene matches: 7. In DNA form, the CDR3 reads TGTGCCATCACCGGACTAGAGGGGGAGCAGTACTTC. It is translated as CAITGLEGEQYF.

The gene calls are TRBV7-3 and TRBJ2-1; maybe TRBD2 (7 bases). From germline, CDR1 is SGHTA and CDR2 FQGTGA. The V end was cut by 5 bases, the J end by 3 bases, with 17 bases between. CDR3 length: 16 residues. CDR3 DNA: TGTGCCAGCAGCCCTAGGGGGGGTCTAATCTACAATGAGCAGTTCTTC. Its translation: CASSPRGGLIYNEQFF.

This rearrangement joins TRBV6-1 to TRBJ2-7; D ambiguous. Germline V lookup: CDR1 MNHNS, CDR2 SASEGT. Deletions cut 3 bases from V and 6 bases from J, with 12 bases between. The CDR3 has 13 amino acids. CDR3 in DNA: TGTGCCAGCAGTGAGGGGTTTCGGAGCGAGCAGTACTTC. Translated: CASSEGFRSEQYF.

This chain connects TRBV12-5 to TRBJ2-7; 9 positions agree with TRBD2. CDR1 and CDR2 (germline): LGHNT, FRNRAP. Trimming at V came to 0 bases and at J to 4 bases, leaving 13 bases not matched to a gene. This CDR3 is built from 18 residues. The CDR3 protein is CASGLVRSASGNTYEQYF. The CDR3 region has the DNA TGTGCTAGTGGTTTGGTACGTTCGGCTAGCGGGAACACTTACGAGCAGTACTTC. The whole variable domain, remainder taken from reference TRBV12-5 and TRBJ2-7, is DARVTQTPRHKVTEMGQEVTMRCQPILGHNTVFWYRQTMMQGLELLAYFRNRAPLDDSGMPKDRFSAEMPDATLATLKIQPSEPRDSAVYFCASGLVRSASGNTYEQYFGPGTRLTVT.

This CDR3 reads CAISSGTSSTDTQYF. In nucleotides, the CDR3 is TGTGCCATCAGTTCAGGGACTAGCAGCACAGATACGCAGTATTTT. This chain joins TRBV10-3 and TRBJ2-3, with 9 nucleotides matching TRBD2. The CDR3 has 15 residues. Losses at the gene ends were 5 bases for V and 0 bases for J; bases not matched to a gene: 3. CDR1 and CDR2 from the germline V gene are ENHRY and SYGVKD.

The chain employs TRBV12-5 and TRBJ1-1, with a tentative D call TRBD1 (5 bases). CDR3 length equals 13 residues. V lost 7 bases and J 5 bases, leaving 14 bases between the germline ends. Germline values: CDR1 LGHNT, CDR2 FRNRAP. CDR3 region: CASALGGLTEAFF. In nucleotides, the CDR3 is TGTGCTAGTGCCCTGGGGGGTTTGACTGAAGCTTTCTTT. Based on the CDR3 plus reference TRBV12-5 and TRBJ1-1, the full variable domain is DARVTQTPRHKVTEMGQEVTMRCQPILGHNTVFWYRQTMMQGLELLAYFRNRAPLDDSGMPKDRFSAEMPDATLATLKIQPSEPRDSAVYFCASALGGLTEAFFGQGTRLTVV.

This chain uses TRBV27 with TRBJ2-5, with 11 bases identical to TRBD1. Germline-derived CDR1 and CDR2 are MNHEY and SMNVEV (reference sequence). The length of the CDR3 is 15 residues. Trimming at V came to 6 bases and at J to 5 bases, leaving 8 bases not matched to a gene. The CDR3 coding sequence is TGTGCCAGCAGGGCGGGGGACAGGGGGGGGGAGACCCAGTACTTC. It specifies CASRAGDRGGETQYF.

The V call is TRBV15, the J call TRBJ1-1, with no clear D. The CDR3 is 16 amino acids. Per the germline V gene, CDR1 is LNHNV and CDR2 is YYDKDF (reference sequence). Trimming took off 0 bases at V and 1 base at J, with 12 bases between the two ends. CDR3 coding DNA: TGTGCCACCAGCAGAGATTACCCGGCGAGGAACACTGAAGCTTTCTTT. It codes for CATSRDYPARNTEAFF. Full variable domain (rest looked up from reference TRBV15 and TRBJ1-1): DAMVIQNPRYQVTQFGKPVTLSCSQTLNHNVMYWYQQKSSQAPKLLFHYYDKDFNNEADTPDNFQSRRPNTSFCFLDIRSPGLGDTAMYLCATSRDYPARNTEAFFGQGTRLTVV.

DNA for the CDR3: TGTGCCAGCAGCTCCGGTAGCAGTTTTTCCCCAGATACGCAGTATTTT. It specifies CASSSGSSFSPDTQYF. The chain recombines TRBV7-6 with TRBJ2-3; D ambiguous. CDR3 length equals 16 residues. The germline V and J ends were trimmed by 4 bases and 4 bases, with 18 bases remaining between them. The germline V gene encodes CDR1 SGHVS and CDR2 FNYEAQ.

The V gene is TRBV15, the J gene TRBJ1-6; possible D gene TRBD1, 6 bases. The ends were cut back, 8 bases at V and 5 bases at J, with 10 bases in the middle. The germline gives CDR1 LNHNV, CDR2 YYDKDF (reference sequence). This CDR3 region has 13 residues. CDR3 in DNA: TGTGCCACCGGGGGGGGCAATAATTCACCCCTCCACTTT. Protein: CATGGGNNSPLHF.

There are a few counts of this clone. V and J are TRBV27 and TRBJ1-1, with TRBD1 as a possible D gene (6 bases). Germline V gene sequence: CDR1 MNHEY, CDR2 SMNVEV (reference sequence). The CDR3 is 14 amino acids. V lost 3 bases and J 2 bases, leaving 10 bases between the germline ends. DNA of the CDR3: TGTGCCAGCAGTTTGTCGGACAGTAACACTGAAGCTTTCTTT. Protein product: CASSLSDSNTEAFF.

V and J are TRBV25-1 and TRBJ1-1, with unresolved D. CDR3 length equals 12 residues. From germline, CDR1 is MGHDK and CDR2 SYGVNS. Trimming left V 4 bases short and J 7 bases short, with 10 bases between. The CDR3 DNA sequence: TGTGCCAGCAGTGGAACACGGCATGAAGCTTTCTTT. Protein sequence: CASSGTRHEAFF.